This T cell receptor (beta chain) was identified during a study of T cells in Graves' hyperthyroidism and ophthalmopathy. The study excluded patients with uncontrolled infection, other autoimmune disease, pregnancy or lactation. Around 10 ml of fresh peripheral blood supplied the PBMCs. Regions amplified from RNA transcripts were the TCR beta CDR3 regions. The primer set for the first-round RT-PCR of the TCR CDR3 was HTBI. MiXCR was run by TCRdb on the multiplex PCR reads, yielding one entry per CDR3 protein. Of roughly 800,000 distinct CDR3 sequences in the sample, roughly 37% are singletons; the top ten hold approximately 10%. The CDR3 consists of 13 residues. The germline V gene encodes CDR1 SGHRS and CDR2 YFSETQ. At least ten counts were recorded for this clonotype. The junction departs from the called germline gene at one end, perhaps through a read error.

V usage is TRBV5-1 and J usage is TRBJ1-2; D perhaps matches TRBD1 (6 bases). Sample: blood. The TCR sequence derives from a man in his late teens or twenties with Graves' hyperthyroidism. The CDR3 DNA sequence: TGTGCCAGCAGCTTAGGAGGGGGCTATGGCTACACCTTC. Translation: CASSLGGGYGYTF.